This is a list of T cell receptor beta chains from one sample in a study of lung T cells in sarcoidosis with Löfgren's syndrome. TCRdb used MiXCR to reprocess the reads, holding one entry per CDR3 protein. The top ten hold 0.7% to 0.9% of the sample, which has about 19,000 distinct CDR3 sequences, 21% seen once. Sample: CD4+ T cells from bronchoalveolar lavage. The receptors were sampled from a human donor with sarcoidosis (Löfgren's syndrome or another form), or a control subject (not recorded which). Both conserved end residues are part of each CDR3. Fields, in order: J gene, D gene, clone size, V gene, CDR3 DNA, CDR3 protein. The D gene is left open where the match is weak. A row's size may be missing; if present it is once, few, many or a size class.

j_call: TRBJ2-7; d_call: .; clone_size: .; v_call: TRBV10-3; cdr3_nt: TGTGCCATCCGGATTTCCTACGAGCAGTACTTC; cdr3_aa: CAIRISYEQYF
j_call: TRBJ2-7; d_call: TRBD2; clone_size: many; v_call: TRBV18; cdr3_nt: TGTGCCAGCTCACCGGTAGCGGGCCGGCTCTACGAGCAGTACTTC; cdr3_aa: CASSPVAGRLYEQYF
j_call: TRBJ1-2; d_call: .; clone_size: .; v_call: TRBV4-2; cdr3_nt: TGTGCCAGCAGCCAAAATTACCTTGGGGGCCAGAACTATGGCTACACCTTC; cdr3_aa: CASSQNYLGGQNYGYTF
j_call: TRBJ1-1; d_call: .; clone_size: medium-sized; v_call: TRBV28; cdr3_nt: TGTGCCAGCGGAACTAGGGGTGCCACTGAAGCTTTCTTT; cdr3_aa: CASGTRGATEAFF
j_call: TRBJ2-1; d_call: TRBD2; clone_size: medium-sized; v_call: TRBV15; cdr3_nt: TGTGCCACCAGCAGACAACTAGCGGGAGGGCCAGGGAATGAGCAGTTCTTC; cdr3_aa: CATSRQLAGGPGNEQFF
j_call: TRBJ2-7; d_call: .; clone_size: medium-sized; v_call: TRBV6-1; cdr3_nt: TGTGCCAGCAGCTCAGGGAGGTACGAGCAGTACTTC; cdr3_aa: CASSSGRYEQYF
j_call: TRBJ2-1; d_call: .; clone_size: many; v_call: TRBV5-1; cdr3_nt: TGCGCCAGCAGCTTGGAAAGAAATGAGCAGTTCTTC; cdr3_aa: CASSLERNEQFF
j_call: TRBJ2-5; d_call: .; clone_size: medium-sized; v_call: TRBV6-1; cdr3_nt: TGTGCCAGCAGGGAATCTATAGGGCTTTCGGGGGAGACCCAGTACTTC; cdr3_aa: CASRESIGLSGETQYF
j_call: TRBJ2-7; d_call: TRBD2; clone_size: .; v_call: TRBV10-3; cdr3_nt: TGTGCCATCAAGATAGCGGGGAACTCCTACGAGCGGTACTTC; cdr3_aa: CAIKIAGNSYERYF
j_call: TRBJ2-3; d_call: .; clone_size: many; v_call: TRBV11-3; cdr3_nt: TGTGCCAGCAGCTTAGGGCGGGATACGCAGTATTTT; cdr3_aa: CASSLGRDTQYF
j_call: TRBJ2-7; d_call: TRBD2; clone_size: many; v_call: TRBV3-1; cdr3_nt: TGTGCCAGCAGCCGAACCGGGACTAGACACTACGAGCAGTACTTC; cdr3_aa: CASSRTGTRHYEQYF
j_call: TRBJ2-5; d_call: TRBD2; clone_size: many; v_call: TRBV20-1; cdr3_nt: TGCAGTGCTAGATGGGGTGGGGGGGAGGAGACCCAGTACTTC; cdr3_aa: CSARWGGGEETQYF
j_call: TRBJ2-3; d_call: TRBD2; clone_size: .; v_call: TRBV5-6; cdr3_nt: TGTGCCAGCAGCTTGACTAGCGGGAGTATCACAGATACGCGGTATTTT; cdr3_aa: CASSLTSGSITDTRYF
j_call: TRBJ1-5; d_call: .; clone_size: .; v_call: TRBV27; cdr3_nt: TGTGCCAGCAGTTTGGTCGGCCAGCCCCGGCATTTT; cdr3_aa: CASSLVGQPRHF
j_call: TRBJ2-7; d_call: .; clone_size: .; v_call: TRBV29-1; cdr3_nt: TGCAGCGTTGATGGTCCCGGTGGCGAGCAGTACTTC; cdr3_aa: CSVDGPGGEQYF
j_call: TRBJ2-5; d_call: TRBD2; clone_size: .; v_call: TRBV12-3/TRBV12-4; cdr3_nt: TGTGCCAGCACCACGCTCGGGGGGGAGACCCAGTACTTC; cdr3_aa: CASTTLGGETQYF
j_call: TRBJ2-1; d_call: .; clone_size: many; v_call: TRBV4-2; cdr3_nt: TGTGCCAGCAGCCAAGTGTTTCGGATCTCCCCGACCTACAATGAGCAGTTCTTC; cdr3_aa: CASSQVFRISPTYNEQFF
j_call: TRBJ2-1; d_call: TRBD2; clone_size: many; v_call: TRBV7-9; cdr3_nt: TGTGCCAGCAGCTTAGGGGGGACTACCTACAATGAGCAGTTCTTC; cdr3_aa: CASSLGGTTYNEQFF
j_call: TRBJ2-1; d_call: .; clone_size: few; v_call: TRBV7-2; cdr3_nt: TGTGCCGGCAGCTTAGTTGGGTTTGGGGCTTCCTACAATGAGCAGTTCTTC; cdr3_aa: CAGSLVGFGASYNEQFF
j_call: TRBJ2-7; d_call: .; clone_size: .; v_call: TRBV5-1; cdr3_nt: TGCGCCAGCAGATCCTCCCCGTGGCACACGAACGAGCAGTACTTC; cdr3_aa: CASRSSPWHTNEQYF
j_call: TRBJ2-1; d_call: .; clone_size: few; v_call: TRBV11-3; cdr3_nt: TGTGCCAGCAGCCCAGGGGACTATTACAGCAGCTCCTACAATGAGCAGTTCTTC; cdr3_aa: CASSPGDYYSSSYNEQFF
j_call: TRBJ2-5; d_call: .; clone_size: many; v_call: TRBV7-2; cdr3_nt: TGTGCCAGCAGCTTAGGATTAGAGACCCAGTACTTC; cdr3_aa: CASSLGLETQYF
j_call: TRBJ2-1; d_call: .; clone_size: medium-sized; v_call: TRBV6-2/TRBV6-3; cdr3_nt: TGTGCCAGCAGCCGTCTAGCAACAATCGGCAATGAGCAGTTCTTC; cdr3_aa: CASSRLATIGNEQFF
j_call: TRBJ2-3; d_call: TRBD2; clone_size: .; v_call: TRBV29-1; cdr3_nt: TGCAGCGTTTTAGCGGGAGCAGATACGCAGTATTTT; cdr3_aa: CSVLAGADTQYF
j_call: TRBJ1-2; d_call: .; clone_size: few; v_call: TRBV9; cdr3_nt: .; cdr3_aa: CASSVAGDQYFGYTF
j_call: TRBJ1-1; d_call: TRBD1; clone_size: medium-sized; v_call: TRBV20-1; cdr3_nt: TGCAGTGCTAGAAAACAGGGGGCGGTCACTGAAGCTTTCTTT; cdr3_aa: CSARKQGAVTEAFF
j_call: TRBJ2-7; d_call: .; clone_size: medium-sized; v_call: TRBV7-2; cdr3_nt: TGTGCCAGCAGCTTAGACAGGGGGGGGAGTGAGCAGTACTTC; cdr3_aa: CASSLDRGGSEQYF
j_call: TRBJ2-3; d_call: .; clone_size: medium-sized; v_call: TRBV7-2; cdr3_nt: TGTGCCAGCAGCCCCGGCGTAGATACGCAGTATTTT; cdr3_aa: CASSPGVDTQYF
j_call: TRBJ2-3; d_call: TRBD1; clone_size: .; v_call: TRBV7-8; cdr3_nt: TGTGCCAGCAGCTTAAGGGCAGGGGGCGATGCAGATACGCAGTATTTT; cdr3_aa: CASSLRAGGDADTQYF
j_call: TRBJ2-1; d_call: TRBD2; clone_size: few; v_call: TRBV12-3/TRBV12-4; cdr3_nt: TGTGCCAGCAGTTCCCGGGTCGCGGGAGGGGCCAATGAGCAGTTCTTC; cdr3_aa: CASSSRVAGGANEQFF
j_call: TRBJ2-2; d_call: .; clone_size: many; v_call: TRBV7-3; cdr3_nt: TGTGCCAGTAGACAGGAGAACACCGGGGAGCTGTTTTTT; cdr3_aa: CASRQENTGELFF
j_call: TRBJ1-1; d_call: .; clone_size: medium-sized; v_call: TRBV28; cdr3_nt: TGTGCCAGCCGTGTCGGAGGCTATGAAGCTTTCTTT; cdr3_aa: CASRVGGYEAFF
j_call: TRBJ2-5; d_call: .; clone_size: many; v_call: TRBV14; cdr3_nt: TGTGCCAGCAGCCGAGGGGAGACCCAGTACTTC; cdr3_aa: CASSRGETQYF
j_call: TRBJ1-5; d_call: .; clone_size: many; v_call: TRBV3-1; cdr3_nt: TGTGCCAGCAGCATCAGCAATCAGCCCCAGCATTTT; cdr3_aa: CASSISNQPQHF
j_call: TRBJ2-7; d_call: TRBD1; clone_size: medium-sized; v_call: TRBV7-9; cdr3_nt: TGTGCCAGCAGCGCCTCCCCTTTCGGGACAGATTCCTACGAGCAGTACTTC; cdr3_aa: CASSASPFGTDSYEQYF
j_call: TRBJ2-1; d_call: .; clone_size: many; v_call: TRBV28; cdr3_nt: TGTGCCAGCAGTTTAGGGCCGGCCAATGAGCAGTTCTTC; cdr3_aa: CASSLGPANEQFF
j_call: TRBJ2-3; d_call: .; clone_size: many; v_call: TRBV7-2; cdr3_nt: TGTGCCAGCAGGCTGACAGATACGCAGTATTTT; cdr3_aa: CASRLTDTQYF